These 9 T cell receptor beta chains were sequenced from one sample in a study of cytomegalovirus exposure and HLA in healthy donors. Clones were read by immunoSEQ multiplex PCR, and TCRdb kept only the in-frame ones, dropping some. The table includes about 150,000 clones, about 86% detected once. Sequencing was performed on PBMCs. These receptors came from a man younger than 30 in good health and CMV-seropositive.

The CDR3 DNA reads as TGTGCCAGCAGCCCGGGCCACGGGACAGCCTACGAGCAGTACTTC. This codes for CASSPGHGTAYEQYF. This chain connects TRBV5-5 to TRBJ2-7; 7 bases agree with TRBD1. This CDR3 is built from 15 residues. Germline values: CDR1 SGHKS, CDR2 YYEKEE (reference sequence). The V segment lost 4 bases and the J segment 2 bases; nucleotides outside the gene matches: 9.

This clone was counted once. The chain has TRBV5-6 and TRBJ1-1, with a tentative D call TRBD1 (5 bases). CDR1 and CDR2 from the germline V gene are SGHDT and YYEEEE. Trimming pared 0 bases from V and 4 bases from J, leaving 7 bases between. The CDR3 is 13 residues long. Here the CDR3 DNA reads TGTGCCAGCAGCTTGGCAGGGCCCACTGAAGCTTTCTTT. It encodes CASSLAGPTEAFF.

This chain links TRBV5-1 with TRBJ2-5, with D possibly matching TRBD2 (5 bases). This CDR3 comprises 14 residues. V was shortened by 2 bases and J by 5 bases, with 13 bases between the two germline ends. Germline-derived CDR1 and CDR2 are SGHRS and YFSETQ. As DNA, the CDR3 is TGCGCCAGCAGCTTTTTGAGGGCCCGGGAGACCCAGTACTTC. Residues: CASSFLRARETQYF.

The chain has TRBV18 and TRBJ2-7; 9 bases align to TRBD1. V dropped 2 bases and J dropped 0; count of bases not matched to a gene: 5. Germline V CDR1 and CDR2: KGHSH, LQKENI. This CDR3 is 16 amino acids long. The DNA of the CDR3 is TGTGCCAGCTCACCAACGGGACAGGGCTACTCCTACGAGCAGTACTTC. It yields the protein CASSPTGQGYSYEQYF.

The chain couples TRBV6-4 to TRBJ2-2; D gene uncertain. CDR3 length: 18 amino acids. Trimming took 4 bases from V and 7 from J, leaving 25 bases between them. Germline V lookup: CDR1 MRHNA, CDR2 SNTAGT. Here the CDR3 DNA reads TGTGCCAGCAGTGGCCCTAGTGCTACCCCCACGGCCAACGGGGAGCTGTTTTTT. This sequence encodes CASSGPSATPTANGELFF.

The chain couples TRBV7-2 to TRBJ2-3; 7 nucleotides agree with TRBD2. From germline, CDR1 is SGHTA and CDR2 FQGNSA. The CDR3 totals 14 residues. Losses at the gene ends were 2 bases for V and 5 bases for J; bases not matched to a gene: 4. The CDR3 loop is CASSLTASGDTQYF. CDR3 in DNA: TGTGCCAGCAGCTTAACAGCTAGCGGAGATACGCAGTATTTT.

This sequence joins TRBV5-4 and TRBJ1-2; D possibly corresponds to TRBD1 (5 bases). The CDR3 extends over 13 amino acids. Looked up from germline, CDR1 is SGHNT and CDR2 is YYREEE (reference sequence). Trimming cost V 4 bases and J 6 bases, with 13 bases left between them. CDR3 DNA sequence: TGTGCCAGCAGCAGGGGCGCCATCGATGGCTACACCTTC. Amino acid sequence: CASSRGAIDGYTF.

Details on this clone: Other DNA sequences in this specimen translate into the identical CDR3. The J gene is TRBJ1-5, the V gene TRBV6-5, with D hard to call. Germline loops: CDR1 MNHEY, CDR2 SVGAGI. The V gene lost 4 bases and the J gene lost 6 bases, with 4 bases spanning the gap. The CDR3 extends over 11 amino acids. Here the CDR3 reads CASSSGQPQHF. The CDR3 nucleotides are TGTGCCAGCAGTTCAGGTCAGCCCCAGCATTTT.

This clone was recorded only once. The V call is TRBV5-6, the J call TRBJ1-1, with D hard to call. CDR3 length: 12 amino acids. The V gene's germline CDR1 is SGHDT and CDR2 YYEEEE. Deletions cut 4 bases from V and 6 bases from J, with 10 bases between. The CDR3 coding sequence is TGTGCCAGCAGCCAATATGAGTCTGAAGCTTTCTTT. Translating gives CASSQYESEAFF.